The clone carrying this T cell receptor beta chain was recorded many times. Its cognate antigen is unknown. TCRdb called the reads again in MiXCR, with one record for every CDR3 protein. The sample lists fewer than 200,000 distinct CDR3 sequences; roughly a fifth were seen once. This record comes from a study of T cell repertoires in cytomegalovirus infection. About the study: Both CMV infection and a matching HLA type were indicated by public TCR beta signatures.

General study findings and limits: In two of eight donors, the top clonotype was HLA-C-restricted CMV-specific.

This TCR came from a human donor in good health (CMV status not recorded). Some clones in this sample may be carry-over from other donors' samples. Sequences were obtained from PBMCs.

CDR3 protein: CASSSPSGDRGNADTQYF. In DNA form, the CDR3 reads TGTGCCAGCAGCTCACCCTCGGGGGACAGGGGGAATGCAGATACGCAGTATTTT. This chain uses TRBV11-3 with TRBJ2-3; 11 bases are a match to TRBD1. The V gene end was trimmed by 4 bases and the J gene end by 4 bases; junction bases not matched to a gene: 13. The length of the CDR3 is 18 residues. Germline V gene data show CDR1 as SGHNT and CDR2 as YENEEA.